This T cell receptor beta chain was identified in a study of blood T cell repertoires in COVID-19. Germline V gene lookup returns CDR1 LGHNA and CDR2 YNFKEQ. V was shortened by 3 bases and J by 6 bases, with 15 bases between the two germline ends. CDR3 size: 14 residues. TCRdb's copy holds only in-frame clones and misses some; the assay was immunoSEQ multiplex PCR. The sample has about 190,000 clones; 84% are singletons. This receptor was taken from a woman in her seventies with active or convalescent COVID-19. The specimen was peripheral blood. The chain employs TRBV4-2 and TRBJ2-7, with D maybe TRBD1 (6 bases). The CDR3 here is CASSHSGVFSEQYF. In DNA, the CDR3 is TGTGCCAGCAGCCACTCAGGGGTTTTTAGCGAGCAGTACTTC.